The 2 T cell receptor beta chains listed next were all sequenced from one sample in a study of blood T cell repertoires in COVID-19 (dated by TCRdb to the early 2020s). Receptors were amplified or captured by the immunoSEQ multiplex PCR assay. Here the immuneACCESS table is served through TCRdb, limited to in-frame sequences with V and J called. Missing clones are a known gap in these copies; in checked studies unresolved V genes cover under half, and the rest lacks a known reason. This sample lists about 440,000 clones; 90% were detected once. The top ten clones comprise about 0.6% of the sample. The sample consisted of PBMCs or T cells enriched from blood (not recorded which). The source of these receptors is a man between 18 and 29 years old who had recovered from COVID-19.

The chain carries TRBV11-3 and TRBJ2-5, with TRBD2 identical over 10 bases. With V trimmed by 4 bases and J by 1 base, 3 bases remained unmatched. CDR3 length: 15 residues. CDR1 and CDR2 from the germline V gene are SGHNT and YENEEA. CDR3 sequence (DNA): TGTGCCAGCAGCTACACTAGCGGGGCCCAAGAGACCCAGTACTTC. This sequence encodes CASSYTSGAQETQYF.

The J gene is TRBJ1-2, the V gene TRBV15; 8 nucleotides line up with TRBD1. Germline CDR1 LNHNV, CDR2 YYDKDF (reference sequence). The junction had 3 bases not matched to a gene; V was cut back by 3 bases and J by 3 bases. The CDR3 length is 14 residues. The CDR3, as DNA: TGTGCCACCAGCAGTGCAGGGGGCTACTATGGCTACACCTTC. Its protein product is CATSSAGGYYGYTF.